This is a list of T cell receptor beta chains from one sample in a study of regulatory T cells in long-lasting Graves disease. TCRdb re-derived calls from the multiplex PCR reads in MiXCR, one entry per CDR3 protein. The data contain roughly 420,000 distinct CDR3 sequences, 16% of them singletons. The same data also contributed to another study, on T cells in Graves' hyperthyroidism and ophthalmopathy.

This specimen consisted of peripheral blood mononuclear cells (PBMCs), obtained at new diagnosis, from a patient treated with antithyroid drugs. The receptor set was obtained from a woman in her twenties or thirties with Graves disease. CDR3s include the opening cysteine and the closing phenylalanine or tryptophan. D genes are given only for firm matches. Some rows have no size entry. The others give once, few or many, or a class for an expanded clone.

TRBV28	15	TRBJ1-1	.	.	TGTGCCAGCAGTTCCCCCGGGGTGGGGAACACTGAAGCTTTCTTT	CASSSPGVGNTEAFF
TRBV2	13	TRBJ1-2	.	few	TGTGCCAGCAGCGCAAACCCCACAGATGGCTACACCTTC	CASSANPTDGYTF
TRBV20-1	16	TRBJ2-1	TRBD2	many	TGCAGTGCTAGACCCTTTAGTAGCGGGGGGCACAATGAGCAGTTCTTC	CSARPFSSGGHNEQFF
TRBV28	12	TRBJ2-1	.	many	TGTGCCAGCAGTTTCGGTCTAGCAAGTATGTTCTTC	CASSFGLASMFF
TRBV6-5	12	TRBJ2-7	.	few	TGTGCCAGCAGTTACTCCCAAGGGGTACAGTACTTC	CASSYSQGVQYF
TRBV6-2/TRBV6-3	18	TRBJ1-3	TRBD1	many	TGTGCCAGCAGTTACTCACCCTCAGACAGGGGAGCTGGAAACACCATATATTTT	CASSYSPSDRGAGNTIYF
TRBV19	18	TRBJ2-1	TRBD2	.	TGTGCCAGTAGTATAGGGGGGTTTCGGTGGGAGGGCCAGAATGAGCAGTTCTTC	CASSIGGFRWEGQNEQFF
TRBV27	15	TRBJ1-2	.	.	TGTGCCAGCAGTCCGCAGCCGGGTTCGGACTATGGCTACACCTTC	CASSPQPGSDYGYTF
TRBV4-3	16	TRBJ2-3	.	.	TGCGCCAGCAGCCCGGGAGTGCAACGTTTTACAGATACGCAGTATTTT	CASSPGVQRFTDTQYF
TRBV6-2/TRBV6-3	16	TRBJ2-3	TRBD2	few	TGTGCCAGCAGTTACGGCGGACTAGCCCGCACAGATACGCAGTATTTT	CASSYGGLARTDTQYF
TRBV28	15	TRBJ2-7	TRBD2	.	TGTGCCAGCAGTCTGACTAGCGGGAGTGTAAACGAGCAGTACTTC	CASSLTSGSVNEQYF
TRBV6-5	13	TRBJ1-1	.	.	TGTGCCAGCAGTTACGGCTGGAACACTGAAGCTTTCTTT	CASSYGWNTEAFF
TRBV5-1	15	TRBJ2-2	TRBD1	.	TGCGCCAGCAGCACGACAGGGCGAGACACCGGGGAGCTGTTTTTT	CASSTTGRDTGELFF
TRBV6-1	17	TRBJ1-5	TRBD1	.	TGTGCCAGCACCCTCAACCTCCGGGACAGGGAGGCGCGGCCCCAGCATTTT	CASTLNLRDREARPQHF
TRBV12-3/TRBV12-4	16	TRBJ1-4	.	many	TGTGCCAGCAGTTTATTCCGCGGGCGGGTTCGTGAAAAACTGTTTTTT	CASSLFRGRVREKLFF
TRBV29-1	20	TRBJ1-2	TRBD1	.	TGTAGCGTTGAAGTAGGAGGGGTCCTTGACAGGGACTCAGCTAACTATGGCTACACCTTC	CSVEVGGVLDRDSANYGYTF
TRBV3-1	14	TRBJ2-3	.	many	TGTGCCAGCAGCCATGGCTACAGCACAGATACGCAGTATTTT	CASSHGYSTDTQYF
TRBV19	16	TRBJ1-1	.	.	TGTGCCAGAGCCCCGGCCGTGGGCCCAATGAACACTGAAGCTTTCTTT	CARAPAVGPMNTEAFF
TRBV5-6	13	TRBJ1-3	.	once	TGTGCCAGCAGCTGGGGGCTTGGAAACACCATATATTTT	CASSWGLGNTIYF
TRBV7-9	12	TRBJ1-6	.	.	TGTGCCAGCAGCTTGGCTGAGTCACCCCTCCACTTT	CASSLAESPLHF
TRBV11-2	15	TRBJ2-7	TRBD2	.	TGTGCCAGCAGCGGACTAGCGGGGGTTACCTACGAGCAGTACTTC	CASSGLAGVTYEQYF
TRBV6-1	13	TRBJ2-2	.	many	TGTGCCAGCCTGGGGGGAGTTGGCGGGGAGCTGTTTTTT	CASLGGVGGELFF
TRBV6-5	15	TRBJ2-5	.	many	TGTGCCAGCAGTTACGGGGTAGGGCAGGCGGAGACCCAGTACTTC	CASSYGVGQAETQYF
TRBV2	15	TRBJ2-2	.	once	TGTGCCAGCAGCCACAGGCAGGGATCCACCGGGGAGCTGTTTTTT	CASSHRQGSTGELFF
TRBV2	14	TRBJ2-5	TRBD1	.	TGTGCCAGCCTATTGGACAGGACGCAAGAGACCCAGTACTTC	CASLLDRTQETQYF
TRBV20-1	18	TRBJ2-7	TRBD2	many	TGCAGTGCTAGAGATCGGGCGACTAGCGGGAACCCTTCCTACGAGCAGTACTTC	CSARDRATSGNPSYEQYF
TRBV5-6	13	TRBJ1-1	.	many	TGTGCCAGCAGCCCGACTTGGGGCACTGAAGCTTTCTTT	CASSPTWGTEAFF
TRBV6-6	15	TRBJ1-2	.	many	TGTGCCAGCAGTTACTCGCACCGGGATTCAGATGGCTACACCTTC	CASSYSHRDSDGYTF